This record covers a single TCR beta chain. This clonotype appeared many times. No antigen is known for it. No base quality values were provided; no much bigger clone lies one nucleotide off. The study described a robust, sensitive protocol for amplifying, sequencing and analyzing TCRs, using 3' ligation of a UMI-containing oligonucleotide to TCR cDNA. For whole blood analysis, 2.5 ml of peripheral blood was collected from healthy adult volunteers into Tempus tubes, and RNA was extracted following the manufacturer's instructions. Before reverse transcription, total RNA that had not been cell sorted was treated with RQ1 DNase, with a target input of about 1 to 1000 ng. Libraries were prepared from skin biopsies and whole blood to test how robust the pipeline was in samples where T cells are a minority population. The germline V gene gives CDR1 as MNHEY and CDR2 as SVGEGT. V loses 2 bases of germline sequence and J loses 0 bases, and the interval between the two ends is 8 bases. From the cysteine up to the phenylalanine, the CDR3 has a length of 14 residues. Of the read, only the CDR3 DNA is kept; its 42 bases are in frame from base 1.

This entry is derived from a study of naive and memory T cell subsets (dated by TCRdb to the late 2010s). With regard to the full study: The figure summarizing these samples reported about 10 blood donors, 7 tuberculin skin test biopsies and 3 saline control biopsies. PCR2 was typically run as a SYBR Green qPCR and stopped at a set threshold, although low-input samples could use end-point PCR of five to six cycles instead.

Study-wide conclusions, independent of this receptor: The potential sensitivity of the RNA-based method to TCR transcript changes with T cell activation and differentiation was acknowledged.

The library was made by UMI-ligation and nested PCR. The ligated cDNA was amplified by four rounds of PCR, in which nested alpha and beta constant region primers were used together with the SP2 primer. For the blood and skin samples, reverse transcription of TCR RNA was done with SuperScript IV along with alpha and beta constant region primers. An oligonucleotide carrying the Illumina SP2 primer and a UMI was ligated to the 3' end of the cDNA by means of T4 RNA ligase 1. To prevent hairpin formation, the 12-nucleotide UMI was made up of two random hexamers with an eight-base spacer between them. TCR alpha and beta chain libraries were processed separately from the second PCR onward, with dual indexing for multiplexing. After pooling, the indexed libraries were analyzed by capillary electrophoresis and sequenced on either an Illumina MiSeq or NextSeq. Libraries were spiked with PhiX DNA at roughly 5-7.5% so that base diversity was increased and cluster recognition was improved. Per the authors' processing: UMIs were extracted from read 2 by Demultiplexor and combined with the TCR sequence from read 1, and reads were split according to sample indices. Decombinator identified V and J genes and V-J junctions, assigning each TCR a five-part identifier including V and J deletions. Collapsinator used UMIs to correct sequencing errors and PCR amplification heterogeneity, producing a UMI-based abundance for each TCR. CDR3Translator turned identifiers into nucleotide sequence, translated the nucleotide sequence into amino acids, and pulled out CDR3 regions based on terminal motifs. Error-corrected counts of alpha and beta TCRs from blood and skin were compared after being normalized to the amount of input RNA. TCRdb reworked the public reads: Q25 trimming with fastp, MiXCR clone assembly, productive beta chains retained. For every CDR3 protein sequence, its rows merge into one entry that carries the most common genes and DNA. For this entry, the V and J calls and clone size follow TCRdb and not the study's own pipeline. Here the sample has 25,000 to 30,000 distinct CDR3 sequences; 5.2% occur a single time. The top ten clones comprise 7% to 9% of the sample.

Here the chain combines TRBV6-2 or TRBV6-3 and TRBJ2-7; the D segment could be TRBD2, given 6 matching bases. The sequence was obtained from an adult in good health. The sequenced material came from blood. The base sequence is TGTGCCAGCAGTTACGCGGGGCCCTCCTACGAGCAGTACTTC. This yields the protein CASSYAGPSYEQYF.